This T cell receptor (beta chain) was found in a study of blood T cell repertoires in COVID-19. Study in general: Spain, Italy and the United States supplied samples that represented acute and convalescent COVID-19. T cells, B-cell-depleted T cells, or PBMCs provided the cDNA or gDNA that served as material.

In the original analysis: Reference gene primer amplification gave nucleated cell count estimates. TCRdb keeps only in-frame clones here, not all; method: immunoSEQ multiplex PCR. V and J calls and clone size are as listed in that table; D and trimming were resolved from the DNA. The sample lists approximately 140,000 clones; about 74% were seen once. V lost 3 bases and J lost 3; bases outside the gene matches: 7. The germline gives CDR1 KGHSH, CDR2 LQKENI. The CDR3 covers 15 residues. The gene calls are TRBV18 and TRBJ1-2, with 7 bases that match TRBD1. The sequence came from a man aged 50 to 60 with acute or convalescent COVID-19. The sample consisted of peripheral blood. The CDR3 region is CASSPPRGGDYGYTF. The CDR3 coding sequence is TGTGCCAGCTCACCTCCGAGAGGGGGCGACTATGGCTACACCTTC.